This T cell receptor (beta chain) was identified in a study of blood T cell repertoires in COVID-19. Turning to the study itself: COVID-19 samples collected from the United States, Italy and Spain covered acute and convalescent phases.

J was trimmed by 2 bases and V by 5 bases; bases with no gene match: 5. The germline CDR1 and CDR2 sequences are SGHVS and FQNEAQ. The CDR3 is 14 amino acids. Individuals drawn from about 26 US areas were roughly 18 to 89 years old. Profiling relied on immunoSEQ multiplex PCR, and the TCRdb table lists in-frame clones only, not all of them. The profile shows under 250,000 clones, more than 80% of them singletons. Sequences were obtained from PBMCs or T cells enriched from blood (not recorded which). The J gene is TRBJ1-2, the V gene TRBV7-8; TRBD1 matches 7 bases. This clonotype originated in a man in his sixties who had recovered from COVID-19. The CDR3 DNA sequence: TGTGCCAGCAGCCGGGACAGCCTGAACTATGGCTACACCTTC. The encoded protein is CASSRDSLNYGYTF.